These 27 T cell receptor beta chains share one sample of origin, sequenced in a study of graft-versus-host responses after intestinal transplantation. Clones were read by immunoSEQ multiplex PCR, and TCRdb kept only the in-frame ones, dropping some. The sample lists about 82,000 clones, less than 95% occurring once. No antigen has been identified for these receptors. This sample comprised unstimulated CD4+ T cells sorted from spleen or lymph node cells, obtained before transplant. The source of these receptors is a human donor who was the organ donor for an intestinal transplant.

The rearrangement joins TRBV28 to TRBJ2-7; TRBD2 matches at 7 bases. V trimming: 1 base; J trimming: 2 bases; junction bases outside the gene matches: 14. Germline V gene data show CDR1 as MDHEN and CDR2 as SYDVKM. The CDR3 contains 18 residues. The CDR3 spells CASSLYRYTGTMTYEQYF. DNA for the CDR3: TGTGCCAGCAGTTTATACAGATACACCGGGACTATGACCTACGAGCAGTACTTC.

This chain connects TRBV11-3 to TRBJ2-1; 11 bases align to TRBD2. Germline-derived CDR1 and CDR2 are SGHNT and YENEEA. Losses at the gene ends were 5 bases for V and 3 bases for J; bases not matched to a gene: 3. The CDR3 spans 15 residues. CDR3 in amino acids: CASSTGTSGYNEQFF. The CDR3 DNA reads as TGTGCCAGCAGCACCGGGACTAGCGGCTACAATGAGCAGTTCTTC. The full variable domain, completed using reference TRBV11-3 and TRBJ2-1, is EAGVVQSPRYKIIEKKQPVAFWCNPISGHNTLYWYLQNLGQGPELLIRYENEEAVDDSQLPKDRFSAERLKGVDSTLKIQPAELGDSAVYLCASSTGTSGYNEQFFGPGTRLTVL.

J is TRBJ2-7 and V is TRBV6-6; tentative D call: TRBD2 (6 bases). This CDR3 is built from 12 residues. Germline loops: CDR1 MNHNY, CDR2 SVGAGI (reference sequence). With 6 bases removed from V and 5 bases from J, the gap between germline ends came to 11 bases. CDR3 nucleotide sequence: TGTGCCAGCAGGGGACTTCTGGACGAGCAGTACTTC. This codes for CASRGLLDEQYF.

The V gene is TRBV4-1, the J gene TRBJ2-1; 11 bases line up with TRBD2. This CDR3 spans 18 amino acids. Germline assignment: CDR1 MGHRA and CDR2 YSYEKL. The V gene end was trimmed by 0 bases and the J gene end by 0 bases; junction bases not matched to a gene: 4. CDR3 loop: CASSQDETSGVSYNEQFF. The DNA for the CDR3 is TGCGCCAGCAGCCAAGATGAGACTAGCGGGGTCTCCTACAATGAGCAGTTCTTC.

In nucleotides, the CDR3 is TGTGCCAGCAGCCCACACAGGACTAGCGGGATAACAGATACGCAGTATTTT. Protein sequence: CASSPHRTSGITDTQYF. This rearrangement joins TRBV9 to TRBJ2-3; 12 bases are shared with TRBD2. Germline loops: CDR1 SGDLS, CDR2 YYNGEE. The CDR3 runs to 17 residues. Germline trimming cut 4 bases from V and 3 bases from J; bases unmatched to any gene: 9.

This chain links TRBV28 with TRBJ1-5; D ambiguous. The CDR3 loop spans 19 amino acids. From germline, CDR1 is MDHEN and CDR2 SYDVKM. The V end was cut by 3 bases, the J end by 0 bases, with 21 bases between. CDR3 region: CASSFLGRQPSLSNQPQHF. CDR3 nucleotides: TGTGCCAGCAGTTTCTTGGGCAGGCAACCAAGTCTTAGCAATCAGCCCCAGCATTTT.

The rearrangement joins TRBV7-3 to TRBJ2-5; TRBD1 is a possible D gene (5 bases). Trimming shortened V by 1 base and J by 5 bases, and 14 bases separated the two germline ends. There are 15 residues in the CDR3. Germline V gene lookup returns CDR1 SGHTA and CDR2 FQGTGA. CDR3 amino acids: CASSLRGTERETQYF. CDR3 nucleotides: TGTGCCAGCAGCTTAAGGGGCACCGAAAGGGAGACCCAGTACTTC.

The chain's CDR3 is CASRGSETQYF. In DNA form, the CDR3 reads TGCGCCAGCCGAGGCTCAGAGACCCAGTACTTC. The chain uses TRBV10-2 and TRBJ2-5; D gene ambiguous. The CDR3 is 11 amino acids. V gave up 8 bases and J gave up 4 bases, with 8 bases separating them. Per germline, CDR1 WSHSY and CDR2 SAAADI.

Here the CDR3 DNA reads TGTGCCAGCAGCTTGGAACCCCTAGCGGGCGTTAACAATGAGCAGTTCTTC. Encoded protein: CASSLEPLAGVNNEQFF. This chain links TRBV5-6 with TRBJ2-1, with 8 bases identical to TRBD2. The CDR3 totals 17 residues. Germline V gene data show CDR1 as SGHDT and CDR2 as YYEEEE. Trimming cost V 0 bases and J 5 bases; bases outside gene matches: 10. The variable domain in full, with the rest retrieved from reference TRBV5-6 and TRBJ2-1, is DAGVTQSPTHLIKTRGQQVTLRCSPKSGHDTVSWYQQALGQGPQFIFQYYEEEERQRGNFPDRFSGHQFPNYSSELNVNALLLGDSALYLCASSLEPLAGVNNEQFFGPGTRLTVL.

The rearrangement joins TRBV7-8 to TRBJ2-1, with TRBD1 as a possible D gene (6 bases). This CDR3 contains 15 residues. V lost 0 bases and J lost 12, with 18 bases in between. The germline V gene has CDR1 SGHVS and CDR2 FQNEAQ. DNA for the CDR3: TGTGCCAGCAGCTTAGCGCCCAGGGGACCCGGTAGGCAGTTCTTC. As protein: CASSLAPRGPGRQFF.

The chain links TRBV7-6 to TRBJ1-4; 8 bases are shared with TRBD1. V shed 5 bases and J 4 bases; nucleotides not matched to a gene: 9. There are 16 residues in the CDR3. Germline-derived CDR1 and CDR2 are SGHVS and FNYEAQ. CDR3 in DNA: TGTGCCAGCAGCCCATACCGGGACAGGTTTAATGAAAAACTGTTTTTT. Its translation: CASSPYRDRFNEKLFF.

V gene TRBV6-1 combines with J gene TRBJ2-1, with D possibly being TRBD2 (6 bases). Trimming stripped 3 bases from V and 7 bases from J, with 19 bases between. The CDR3 runs 16 residues. Germline CDR1 reads MNHNS; CDR2 reads SASEGT. The CDR3 loop reads CASSDGWGSAGNEQFF. The CDR3 DNA is TGTGCCAGCAGTGATGGGTGGGGATCGGCGGGGAATGAGCAGTTCTTC.

This rearrangement joins TRBV7-9 to TRBJ2-2; D gene ambiguous. The CDR3 runs 19 residues. The V and J ends lost 0 bases and 5 bases respectively, with 22 bases between them. Germline lookup yields CDR1 SEHNR and CDR2 FQNEAQ (reference sequence). The CDR3 region is CASSLAFYSHPSSTGELFF. CDR3 in DNA: TGTGCCAGCAGCTTAGCTTTTTACAGCCACCCTTCCTCTACCGGGGAGCTGTTTTTT.

The chain joins TRBV20-1 to TRBJ2-3; no clear D gene. Looked up from germline, CDR1 is DFQATT and CDR2 is SNEGSKA (reference sequence). The CDR3 totals 11 residues. V was shortened by 5 bases and J by 4 bases, with 7 bases between the two germline ends. The CDR3 DNA sequence: TGCAGTGCTGAGAAGCCAGATACGCAGTATTTT. Its translation: CSAEKPDTQYF.

This chain joins TRBV6-5 and TRBJ2-2; 10 bases agree with TRBD1. The length of the CDR3 is 14 residues. Germline CDR1 is MNHEY and CDR2 is SVGAGI. The V segment lost 6 bases and the J segment 6 bases; nucleotides outside the gene matches: 4. CDR3 loop: CASSRQGASGELFF. The CDR3 nucleotides are TGTGCCAGCAGCCGACAGGGGGCGTCCGGGGAGCTGTTTTTT.

This chain connects TRBV19 to TRBJ2-1; TRBD2 aligns across 10 bases. V was pared by 3 bases and J by 4 bases, with 12 bases of the junction left unmatched. In germline, CDR1 is LNHDA, CDR2 SQIVND (reference sequence). The CDR3 extends over 18 amino acids. The CDR3 nucleotides are TGTGCCAGTAGTATTTCTGTCCTAGCGGGGGCTATGTACAATGAGCAGTTCTTC. Translating gives CASSISVLAGAMYNEQFF.

V gene TRBV2 combines with J gene TRBJ2-3, with TRBD2 matching over 10 bases. Per the germline V gene, CDR1 is SNHLY and CDR2 is FYNNEI. The CDR3 totals 18 residues. V shed 1 base and J 0 bases; nucleotides not matched to a gene: 7. CDR3: CASSEVGSSGSSTDTQYF. DNA for the CDR3: TGTGCCAGCAGTGAAGTGGGGTCTAGCGGGAGCAGCACAGATACGCAGTATTTT.

The chain links TRBV5-1 to TRBJ2-5; D perhaps matches TRBD1 (5 bases). Trimming removed 2 bases from V and 7 bases from J, with 15 bases in between. The CDR3 totals 14 residues. The germline V gene encodes CDR1 SGHRS and CDR2 YFSETQ. CDR3 coding DNA: TGCGCCAGCAGCTTAGACAGTGTGATGTGGACCCAGTACTTC. Its translation is CASSLDSVMWTQYF.

The chain combines TRBV30 with TRBJ2-5, with 8 positions matching TRBD2. From germline, CDR1 is GTSNPN and CDR2 SVGIG (reference sequence). The CDR3 totals 14 residues. CDR3 nucleotide sequence: TGTGCACATGGACACGGGGGGGCTCAAGAGACCCAGTACTTC. Its protein product is CAHGHGGAQETQYF. The complete variable domain, with remaining parts taken from reference TRBV30 and TRBJ2-5, reads SQTIHQWPATLVQPVGSPLSLECTVEGTSNPNLYWYRQAAGRGLQLLFYSVGIGQISSEVPQNLSASRPQDRQFILSSKKLLLSDSGFYLCAHGHGGAQETQYFGPGTRLLVL.

This chain joins TRBV5-1 and TRBJ1-4, with TRBD1 identical over 7 bases. The V segment lost 4 bases and the J segment 4 bases; nucleotides outside the gene matches: 10. Germline V gives CDR1 SGHRS, CDR2 YFSETQ. The CDR3 contains 16 residues. CDR3 sequence: CASSPRPGQLNEKLFF. The CDR3 DNA reads TGCGCCAGCAGCCCTAGACCGGGACAGCTTAATGAAAAACTGTTTTTT.

The genes are TRBV5-1 and TRBJ1-2, with unresolved D. The CDR3 totals 14 residues. V was shortened by 3 bases and J by 1 base, with 10 bases between the two germline ends. The germline CDR1 and CDR2 sequences are SGHRS and YFSETQ. CDR3 nucleotide sequence: TGCGCCAGCAGCTCGACGGGGATTAACTATGGCTACACCTTC. It encodes CASSSTGINYGYTF.

The chain couples TRBV6-6 to TRBJ1-3; D might be TRBD1 (5 bases). CDR1 and CDR2 (germline): MNHNY, SVGAGI (reference sequence). V was trimmed by 0 bases and J by 5 bases, leaving 11 bases between them. This CDR3 is 15 amino acids long. The CDR3 DNA reads as TGTGCCAGCAGTTACTCGAGACAGTCGCGAAACACCATATATTTT. Its translation: CASSYSRQSRNTIYF.

This chain connects TRBV28 to TRBJ2-7; 8 bases fit TRBD2. The CDR3 has 12 residues. Looked up from germline, CDR1 is MDHEN and CDR2 is SYDVKM. V lost 5 bases to trimming and J lost 5 bases; unmatched junction nucleotides: 2. CDR3 sequence: CASSLAGHEQYF. CDR3 DNA: TGTGCCAGCAGTCTAGCGGGCCACGAGCAGTACTTC. The variable domain in full, completed from reference TRBV28 and TRBJ2-7, reads DVKVTQSSRYLVKRTGEKVFLECVQDMDHENMFWYRQDPGLGLRLIYFSYDVKMKEKGDIPEGYSVSREKKERFSLILESASTNQTSMYLCASSLAGHEQYFGPGTRLTVT.

The chain uses TRBV29-1 and TRBJ2-1, with 8 bases aligning to TRBD1. The V gene end was trimmed by 8 bases and the J gene end by 6 bases; junction bases not matched to a gene: 6. The CDR3 contains 12 residues. Germline assignment: CDR1 SQVTM and CDR2 ANQGSEA. The CDR3 region is CSTGQGRNEQFF. In nucleotides, the CDR3 is TGCAGCACCGGACAGGGCCGCAATGAGCAGTTCTTC.

The chain couples TRBV9 to TRBJ2-1; 8 bases are a match to TRBD2. The V gene's germline CDR1 is SGDLS and CDR2 YYNGEE. With V trimmed by 0 bases and J by 4 bases, 6 bases remained unmatched. The CDR3 length is 16 residues. This chain's CDR3 is CASSVGKLAAYNEQFF. The CDR3 bases are TGTGCCAGCAGCGTAGGTAAACTAGCGGCATACAATGAGCAGTTCTTC.

The J gene is TRBJ2-3, the V gene TRBV5-4; D not resolved. The CDR3 runs to 13 residues. Germline V CDR1 and CDR2: SGHNT, YYREEE (reference sequence). Trimming shortened V by 2 bases and J by 6 bases, and 10 bases separated the two germline ends. Written as DNA, the CDR3 is TGTGCCAGCAGCTTTATCCGTTCTGATACGCAGTATTTT. Translated, it gives CASSFIRSDTQYF.

J is TRBJ2-1 and V is TRBV5-1; TRBD1 is a possible D gene (5 bases). This CDR3 comprises 13 residues. Germline lookup yields CDR1 SGHRS and CDR2 YFSETQ. Trimming took off 5 bases at V and 1 base at J, with 7 bases between the two ends. The CDR3 region has the DNA TGCGCCAGCAGGGACAAGTCCTACAATGAGCAGTTCTTC. It is translated as CASRDKSYNEQFF.